Each of the 26 T cell receptor beta chains below was sequenced from the same sample in a study of blood T cell repertoires in COVID-19. Produced via immunoSEQ multiplex PCR; TCRdb's table is partial and in-frame only. Of under 150,000 clones listed, 84% are singletons. Sequenced: PBMCs or T cells enriched from blood (not recorded which). The receptors stem from a man in his fifties or sixties in a cohort exposed to, infected with or recovered from COVID-19 (not recorded which).

This sequence joins TRBV7-9 and TRBJ2-1; the D is unclear. The V and J ends lost 0 bases and 2 bases respectively, with 5 bases between them. CDR1 is SEHNR, CDR2 FQNEAQ, per germline (reference sequence). CDR3 length: 14 amino acids. Here the CDR3 DNA reads TGTGCCAGCAGCTTAGCGAGGACCTACAATGAGCAGTTCTTC. This translates into CASSLARTYNEQFF. The full variable domain, rest sourced from reference TRBV7-9 and TRBJ2-1, is DTGVSQNPRHKITKRGQNVTFRCDPISEHNRLYWYRQTLGQGPEFLTYFQNEAQLEKSRLLSDRFSAERPKGSFSTLEIQRTEQGDSAMYLCASSLARTYNEQFFGPGTRLTVL.

The J gene is TRBJ2-7, the V gene TRBV10-3; D possibly corresponds to TRBD1 (7 bases). Germline V gene data show CDR1 as ENHRY and CDR2 as SYGVKD. V was shortened by 2 bases and J by 4 bases, with 15 bases between the two germline ends. The CDR3 consists of 15 residues. CDR3 sequence reads: CAISEGGTDFYEQYF. CDR3 sequence (DNA): TGTGCCATCAGTGAGGGAGGGACAGATTTTTACGAGCAGTACTTC.

J is TRBJ1-2 and V is TRBV24-1; 8 bases match TRBD1. The CDR3 has 12 amino acids. Germline V lookup: CDR1 KGHDR, CDR2 SFDVKD. The CDR3 DNA sequence: TGTGCTACTAGGCAGGGGGCTTTTGGCTACACCTTC. Translated: CATRQGAFGYTF.

The V and J genes are TRBV7-7 and TRBJ2-5; 11 bases line up with TRBD1. Per germline, CDR1 SSHAT and CDR2 FNYEAQ (reference sequence). CDR3 length: 16 residues. With V trimmed by 6 bases and J by 5 bases, 11 bases remained unmatched. This CDR3 reads CASSQGGGQGAETQYF. In DNA, the CDR3 is TGTGCCAGCAGTCAAGGGGGAGGACAGGGGGCCGAGACCCAGTACTTC.

The chain couples TRBV5-4 to TRBJ1-2; 12 bases fit TRBD1. The germline gives CDR1 SGHNT, CDR2 YYREEE (reference sequence). V lost 0 bases, J lost 1 base, and 10 bases stayed unmatched. The CDR3 is made up of 19 amino acids. The CDR3 DNA sequence: TGTGCCAGCAGCTTGGATGTGGGACAGGGGGCGCCCGGTAACTATGGCTACACCTTC. Translating gives CASSLDVGQGAPGNYGYTF.

The chain uses TRBV15 and TRBJ2-1; tentative D call: TRBD2 (6 bases). Trimming stripped 1 base from V and 9 bases from J, with 16 bases between. Germline assignment: CDR1 LNHNV and CDR2 YYDKDF (reference sequence). This CDR3 region has 15 residues. CDR3 coding DNA: TGTGCCACCAGCAGAGGGGACTTGGCTCCGGGTGAGCAGTTCTTC. It yields the protein CATSRGDLAPGEQFF.

The V call is TRBV19, the J call TRBJ1-2, with TRBD1 matching over 7 bases. V lost 5 bases and J lost 0; bases outside the gene matches: 3. The CDR3 contains 14 residues. CDR1 is LNHDA, CDR2 SQIVND, per germline (reference sequence). The DNA for the CDR3 is TGTGCCAGTAGTTTTGGACAGGCTAACTATGGCTACACCTTC. Translating it yields CASSFGQANYGYTF.

V usage is TRBV7-2 and J usage is TRBJ1-1; D perhaps matches TRBD1 (5 bases). V lost 2 bases to trimming and J lost 3 bases, with 13 bases between them. The CDR3 runs to 15 residues. From germline, CDR1 is SGHTA and CDR2 FQGNSA. CDR3 in amino acids: CASSLLSSGDTEAFF. The CDR3 DNA follows: TGTGCCAGCAGCTTACTCAGTTCGGGGGACACTGAAGCTTTCTTT.

The rearrangement links TRBV3-1 (or the pseudogene TRBV3-2) to TRBJ2-5; TRBD2 matches at 7 bases. The trim removed 3 bases at V and 5 bases at J, leaving 15 bases unmatched. The CDR3 is made up of 17 amino acids. Looked up from germline, CDR1 is LGHDT and CDR2 is YNNKEL (reference sequence). The CDR3 is CASSQTAREWIGETQYF. As DNA, the CDR3 is TGTGCCAGCAGCCAGACTGCGCGGGAGTGGATCGGGGAGACCCAGTACTTC.

V and J are TRBV18 and TRBJ2-3; D call uncertain. The CDR3 has 14 residues. In germline, CDR1 is KGHSH, CDR2 LQKENI. V lost 2 bases to trimming and J lost 0 bases, with 6 bases between them. The CDR3 sequence is CASSPFRSTDTQYF. CDR3 DNA: TGTGCCAGCTCACCATTCCGGAGCACAGATACGCAGTATTTT.

This clone was detected a few times. The chain uses TRBV7-9 and TRBJ1-5; TRBD1 agrees at 8 bases. Germline assignment: CDR1 SEHNR and CDR2 FQNEAQ (reference sequence). The junction had 3 bases not matched to a gene; V was cut back by 4 bases and J by 1 base. The CDR3 loop spans 15 amino acids. As DNA, the CDR3 is TGTGCCAGCAGCTCGGACAGGGAGAGCAATCAGCCCCAGCATTTT. Its protein is CASSSDRESNQPQHF.

This clone was observed once. The chain carries TRBV9 and TRBJ2-5; TRBD2 aligns across 11 bases. Germline V gene data show CDR1 as SGDLS and CDR2 as YYNGEE. The CDR3 is 15 residues long. V dropped 4 bases and J dropped 7; count of bases not matched to a gene: 9. The DNA for the CDR3 is TGTGCCAGCAGCCCTATAGCGGGAGGGCGGGGGACCCAGTACTTC. Its translation is CASSPIAGGRGTQYF. The full variable domain, in which reference TRBV9 and TRBJ2-5 provide the parts outside the CDR3, is DSGVTQTPKHLITATGQRVTLRCSPRSGDLSVYWYQQSLDQGLQFLIQYYNGEERAKGNILERFSAQQFPDLHSELNLSSLELGDSALYFCASSPIAGGRGTQYFGPGTRLLVL.

V usage is TRBV3-1 (or the pseudogene TRBV3-2) and J usage is TRBJ1-6; the match to TRBD1 covers 7 bases. The CDR3 runs 14 residues. The V segment lost 8 bases and the J segment 0 bases; nucleotides outside the gene matches: 1. Germline V gives CDR1 LGHDT, CDR2 YNNKEL (reference sequence). Here the CDR3 reads CASGDSSYNSPLHF. CDR3 bases: TGTGCCAGCGGGGACAGCTCCTATAATTCACCCCTCCACTTT.

This chain links TRBV7-2 with TRBJ2-6, with D perhaps TRBD1 (6 bases). There are 16 residues in the CDR3. V dropped 6 bases and J dropped 0 bases, with 12 bases sitting between them. Germline V gene sequence: CDR1 SGHTA, CDR2 FQGNSA. CDR3 in amino acids: CASSRTAYSGANVLTF. The CDR3 DNA follows: TGTGCCAGCAGTCGGACAGCCTACTCTGGGGCCAACGTCCTGACTTTC.

The rearrangement uses TRBV29-1 and TRBJ1-1; D ambiguous. V was clipped by 5 bases and J by 7 bases, with 5 bases between them. Germline assignment: CDR1 SQVTM and CDR2 ANQGSEA. The CDR3 extends over 9 amino acids. As DNA, the CDR3 is TGCAGCGTTTCCGGTGAAGCTTTCTTT. Encoded protein: CSVSGEAFF.

The chain combines TRBV18 with TRBJ2-1, with 10 positions matching TRBD2. The CDR3 is 16 amino acids. Germline V CDR1 and CDR2: KGHSH, LQKENI. V trimming: 1 base; J trimming: 4 bases; junction bases outside the gene matches: 4. Here the CDR3 reads CASSPRGTSAYNEQFF. The CDR3 DNA sequence: TGTGCCAGCTCACCACGGGGGACTAGCGCTTACAATGAGCAGTTCTTC. The complete variable domain, with remaining parts taken from reference TRBV18 and TRBJ2-1, reads NAGVMQNPRHLVRRRGQEARLRCSPMKGHSHVYWYRQLPEEGLKFMVYLQKENIIDESGMPKERFSAEFPKEGPSILRIQQVVRGDSAAYFCASSPRGTSAYNEQFFGPGTRLTVL.

This chain connects TRBV3-1 (or the pseudogene TRBV3-2) to TRBJ1-5; a possible D gene is TRBD1 (6 bases). CDR1 and CDR2 from the germline V gene are LGHDT and YNNKEL (reference sequence). The CDR3 length is 15 residues. The ends were cut back, 1 base at V and 5 bases at J, with 12 bases in the middle. The CDR3 DNA reads TGTGCCAGCAGCCAAGGCGGACAGATTTATCAGCCCCAGCATTTT. Translation: CASSQGGQIYQPQHF.

The gene calls are TRBV6-5 and TRBJ1-2; TRBD1 matches at 8 bases. The CDR3 runs to 14 residues. V dropped 8 bases and J dropped 4; count of bases not matched to a gene: 9. From germline, CDR1 is MNHEY and CDR2 SVGAGI. CDR3 in amino acids: CASAIQGASYGYTF. DNA of the CDR3: TGTGCCAGCGCGATCCAGGGGGCCAGCTATGGCTACACCTTC.

The genes are TRBV10-3 and TRBJ2-2, with D possibly matching TRBD1 (6 bases). Trimming pared 7 bases from V and 3 bases from J, leaving 6 bases between. CDR1 is ENHRY and CDR2 is SYGVKD in the germline V gene. The CDR3 consists of 12 residues. The CDR3 nucleotides are TGTGCCATCAACAGGGACACCGGGGAGCTGTTTTTT. Translated, it gives CAINRDTGELFF.

CDR3 sequence: CASSPLDRHSYEQYF. The DNA of the CDR3 is TGTGCCAGCAGCCCCTTGGACAGGCACTCCTACGAGCAGTACTTC. This sequence joins TRBV9 and TRBJ2-7; 7 nucleotides align to TRBD1. V was clipped by 4 bases and J by 0 bases; unmatched bases: 7. CDR3 length equals 15 residues. Germline V lookup: CDR1 SGDLS, CDR2 YYNGEE.

The chain recombines TRBV4-1 with TRBJ2-1; perhaps TRBD2 as D (5 bases). The CDR3 is 14 residues long. V gave up 0 bases and J gave up 6 bases, with 9 bases separating them. Looked up from germline, CDR1 is MGHRA and CDR2 is YSYEKL. The DNA of the CDR3 is TGCGCCAGCAGCCAAGATGTTGGGAGCAATGAGCAGTTCTTC. This codes for CASSQDVGSNEQFF.

The rearrangement joins TRBV11-2 to TRBJ2-7; D is unresolved. The germline gives CDR1 SGHAT, CDR2 FQNNGV. CDR3 length equals 14 residues. Trimming took off 5 bases at V and 4 bases at J, with 15 bases between the two ends. The CDR3 is CASSLDQVDYEQYF. CDR3 nucleotide sequence: TGTGCCAGCAGCCTTGATCAGGTTGATTACGAGCAGTACTTC. Full variable domain (outside the CDR3, taken from reference TRBV11-2 and TRBJ2-7): EAGVAQSPRYKIIEKRQSVAFWCNPISGHATLYWYQQILGQGPKLLIQFQNNGVVDDSQLPKDRFSAERLKGVDSTLKIQPAKLEDSAVYLCASSLDQVDYEQYFGPGTRLTVT.

This chain joins TRBV12-1 and TRBJ1-2; whether TRBD1, the table's D call, matches the DNA was not checked. TRBV12-1 is given as a pseudogene. This CDR3 comprises 14 residues. The CDR3 region is CASRTGTGHNSYTF. CDR3 coding DNA: TGTGCCAGCAGGACCGGGACAGGGCATAATAGCTACACCTTC.

The J gene is TRBJ2-7, the V gene TRBV29-1; D gene ambiguous. The CDR3 contains 11 residues. In germline, CDR1 is SQVTM, CDR2 ANQGSEA. V was shortened by 1 base and J by 3 bases, with 4 bases between the two germline ends. CDR3 loop: CSVEGYYEQYF. CDR3 sequence (DNA): TGCAGCGTTGAAGGTTACTACGAGCAGTACTTC.

The chain employs TRBV21-1 and TRBJ1-3. TRBV21-1 is a known pseudogene. The CDR3 is 17 residues long. The CDR3 loop reads CATDPGGDSFSGNTIYF. Written as DNA, the CDR3 is TGTGCCACCGACCCGGGGGGGGATTCCTTCTCTGGAAACACCATATATTTT.

The V gene is TRBV3-1 (or the pseudogene TRBV3-2), the J gene TRBJ2-7; 9 bases align to TRBD2. Losses at the gene ends were 0 bases for V and 6 bases for J; bases not matched to a gene: 9. The CDR3 has 16 amino acids. CDR1 and CDR2 from the germline V gene are LGHDT and YNNKEL (reference sequence). The CDR3: CASSQEVVAGAGEQYF. For the CDR3, the DNA is TGTGCCAGCAGCCAAGAGGTGGTAGCGGGAGCTGGCGAGCAGTACTTC.